The following is a TCR beta chain sequence with its context. This sample is part of a study of sequential checkpoint blockade in melanoma. Data came from immunoSEQ multiplex PCR; TCRdb stores just in-frame clones and leaves some out. The profile shows 25,000 to 35,000 clones, under 85% of them singletons. This sample's treatment: randomized to nivolumab then ipilimumab (arm A) or the reverse (arm B). CDR1 and CDR2 from the germline V gene are SGHVS and FQNEAQ. The CDR3 extends over 15 amino acids. V lost 5 bases to trimming and J lost 5 bases, with 19 bases between them. The sample here was CD8+ T cells sorted from blood (inferred from file names), taken from a patient given nivolumab and ipilimumab in sequence. This chain connects TRBV7-8 to TRBJ2-7, with D possibly being TRBD2 (5 bases). The receptor's source is a human donor with melanoma. The CDR3 region is CASSTRGLLGDEQYF. DNA of the CDR3: TGTGCCAGCAGCACACGCGGACTCCTCGGGGACGAGCAGTACTTC. Full variable domain (outside the CDR3, taken from reference TRBV7-8 and TRBJ2-7): GAGVSQSPRYKVAKRGQDVALRCDPISGHVSLFWYQQALGQGPEFLTYFQNEAQLDKSGLPSDRFFAERPEGSVSTLKIQRTQQEDSAVYLCASSTRGLLGDEQYFGPGTRLTVT.